What follows are 27 T cell receptor beta chains derived from one specimen sequenced in a study of regulatory T cells in long-lasting Graves disease. TCR beta libraries were built with iRepertoire HTBI primers and Arm-PCR of CDR3 regions. TCRdb recomputed calls from the multiplex PCR reads with MiXCR, one row per CDR3 protein. Here the sample spans about 430,000 distinct CDR3 sequences, under 25% being singletons. Sample time point: persistent/refractory GD, antithyroid drugs over 5 years with positive TRAb. Extracted RNA from PBMCs served as the source of the TCR library. The source material was peripheral blood mononuclear cells (PBMCs), sampled when the disease was refractory, from a patient treated with antithyroid drugs. The receptor set was obtained from a female donor with Graves disease.

J is TRBJ2-7 and V is TRBV3-1; tentative D call: TRBD2 (6 bases). This CDR3 region has 15 residues. V was shortened by 1 base and J by 5 bases, with 15 bases between the two germline ends. In germline, CDR1 is LGHDT, CDR2 YNNKEL (reference sequence). The CDR3 loop reads CASSQGWREVHEQYF. CDR3 sequence (DNA): TGTGCCAGCAGCCAAGGATGGAGGGAGGTCCACGAGCAGTACTTC.

This clonotype was recorded at least ten times. The chain joins TRBV6-5 to TRBJ1-2, with D possibly matching TRBD1 (6 bases). The V end lost 2 bases, the J end lost 7 bases, and 11 bases lay between the germline ends. Germline CDR1 MNHEY, CDR2 SVGAGI. This CDR3 is 13 amino acids long. In nucleotides, the CDR3 is TGTGCCAGCAGTTACATCGGACAGCGTGGCTACACCTTC. Encoded protein: CASSYIGQRGYTF.

This clonotype was seen at least ten times. CDR3 coding DNA: TGTGCCAGCAGTCGGTCTGGCGGGGCACGCAATCAGCCCCAGCATTTT. It translates to CASSRSGGARNQPQHF. V is TRBV12-3 or TRBV12-4 and J is TRBJ1-5, with D maybe TRBD1 (5 bases). V lost 5 bases and J 2 bases, leaving 16 bases between the germline ends. CDR3 length equals 16 residues.

This clonotype was picked up many times. The chain links TRBV10-3 to TRBJ2-5; TRBD2 matches at 8 bases. In germline, CDR1 is ENHRY, CDR2 SYGVKD. Trimming cost V 7 bases and J 2 bases; bases outside gene matches: 9. The CDR3 consists of 15 residues. The CDR3 DNA sequence: TGTGCCATCACTGGGGGTATAGCGGGACAAGAGACCCAGTACTTC. It yields the protein CAITGGIAGQETQYF.

The chain recombines TRBV10-3 with TRBJ1-1, with TRBD1 identical over 7 bases. The V gene's germline CDR1 is ENHRY and CDR2 SYGVKD. This CDR3 is 15 amino acids long. Trimming took 6 bases from V and 0 from J; bases not matched to a gene: 7. The CDR3 region has the DNA TGTGCCATCAGCCGAGACAGGGATATGAACACTGAAGCTTTCTTT. As protein: CAISRDRDMNTEAFF.

This rearrangement joins TRBV5-4 to TRBJ2-5; weak D call: TRBD1 (6 bases). Trimming shortened V by 0 bases and J by 2 bases, and 11 bases separated the two germline ends. The CDR3 is made up of 15 amino acids. Germline CDR1 is SGHNT and CDR2 is YYREEE (reference sequence). CDR3: CASSLGDTTQETQYF. CDR3 DNA sequence: TGTGCCAGCAGCTTGGGGGACACGACGCAAGAGACCCAGTACTTC.

The chain joins TRBV11-1 to TRBJ2-7; 12 bases agree with TRBD1. The CDR3 totals 14 residues. V lost 3 bases, J lost 7 bases, and 4 bases stayed unmatched. Germline CDR1 SGHAT, CDR2 FQDESV (reference sequence). CDR3 DNA: TGTGCCAGCAGCTTGGGGACAGGGGGCCAAGAGCAGTACTTC. Amino acid sequence: CASSLGTGGQEQYF.

The sample holds a few counts of this clonotype. A read error is possible here, since a much larger clone lies one base away. The chain is built from TRBV28 and TRBJ2-7; 7 nucleotides line up with TRBD1. Germline CDR1 MDHEN, CDR2 SYDVKM. The CDR3 totals 16 residues. CDR3 region: CASSLGDRFSTYGQYF. DNA of the CDR3: TGTGCCAGCAGTTTAGGGGACAGATTCTCAACCTACGGGCAGTACTTC.

The CDR3 loop is CSARGPTTVQYEQYF. The CDR3 nucleotides read TGCAGTGCTAGAGGACCCACTACAGTACAGTACGAGCAGTACTTC. The rearrangement uses TRBV20-1 and TRBJ2-7; D uncertain. Trimming left V 1 base short and J 4 bases short, with 17 bases between. Germline V gives CDR1 DFQATT, CDR2 SNEGSKA (reference sequence). This CDR3 is built from 15 residues.

The chain is built from TRBV5-8 and TRBJ2-5, with 12 nucleotides matching TRBD2. V lost 0 bases to trimming and J lost 0 bases; unmatched junction nucleotides: 6. This CDR3 is 18 amino acids long. Germline V gene sequence: CDR1 SGHTS, CDR2 YDEGEE. The CDR3 coding sequence is TGTGCCAGCAGCTTGGTAGGGACTAGCGGGCCGTACCAAGAGACCCAGTACTTC. Protein: CASSLVGTSGPYQETQYF.

Worth noting for this clonotype: One junction end does not reproduce the germline sequence, and a read error may be involved. The V call is TRBV6-2 or TRBV6-3, the J call TRBJ1-5; no reliable D call. CDR3 length: 13 amino acids. Germline values: CDR1 MNHEY, CDR2 SVGEGT. CDR3: CASSLYGDQPPHF. The DNA for the CDR3 is TGTGCCAGCAGTTTATATGGGGATCAGCCCCCGCATTTT.

This clonotype showed up many times. The rearrangement joins TRBV11-2 to TRBJ2-4; D is possibly TRBD1 or TRBD2 (5 bases each). With 5 bases removed from V and 3 bases from J, the gap between germline ends came to 17 bases. Germline V gene sequence: CDR1 SGHAT, CDR2 FQNNGV. CDR3 length equals 16 residues. The CDR3 region is CASSEGERGVKNIQYF. CDR3 DNA: TGTGCCAGCAGCGAAGGAGAGAGGGGAGTCAAAAACATTCAGTACTTC.

This clonotype was recorded at least ten times. The chain employs TRBV11-1 and TRBJ2-7; D possibly corresponds to TRBD2 (5 bases). This CDR3 has 14 amino acids. Between the trimmed V and J ends, which lost 1 base and 5 bases, there was a span of 12 bases. Germline lookup yields CDR1 SGHAT and CDR2 FQDESV (reference sequence). The CDR3 sequence: CASSLGRTGNEQYF. CDR3 coding DNA: TGTGCCAGCAGCTTAGGGCGGACCGGGAACGAGCAGTACTTC. Variable domain in full (rest from reference TRBV11-1 and TRBJ2-7): EAEVAQSPRYKITEKSQAVAFWCDPISGHATLYWYRQILGQGPELLVQFQDESVVDDSQLPKDRFSAERLKGVDSTLKIQPAELGDSAMYLCASSLGRTGNEQYFGPGTRLTVT.

This clonotype was observed many times. Mismatch with germline at one junction end may stem from a read error. The chain has TRBV5-1 and TRBJ2-2; 7 bases line up with TRBD1. Germline V gene lookup returns CDR1 SGHRS and CDR2 YFSETQ. The CDR3 is 15 amino acids. The CDR3 region has the DNA TGTGCCAGCAGACCCCGACAGGACAGGACCGGGGAGCTGTTTTTT. Encoded protein: CASRPRQDRTGELFF.

The rearrangement uses TRBV20-1 and TRBJ2-2; 10 positions agree with TRBD2. J was trimmed by 7 bases and V by 2 bases; bases with no gene match: 4. The CDR3 extends over 14 amino acids. Germline-derived CDR1 and CDR2 are DFQATT and SNEGSKA (reference sequence). The CDR3 here is CSARLAGENGELFF. CDR3 nucleotide sequence: TGCAGTGCTAGACTAGCGGGAGAGAACGGGGAGCTGTTTTTT.

The chain has TRBV28 and TRBJ2-3, with 8 bases lining up with TRBD1. The germline CDR1 and CDR2 sequences are MDHEN and SYDVKM. J lost 0 bases, V lost 4 bases, and 15 bases had no gene match. The CDR3 extends over 19 amino acids. Here the CDR3 DNA reads TGTGCCAGCAGTTCCCCCCTCTCAAAGGGACAGGCGAGCACAGATACGCAGTATTTT. Its protein product is CASSSPLSKGQASTDTQYF.

This clonotype turned up a few times. V and J are TRBV4-1 and TRBJ2-5; tentatively, D is TRBD1 or TRBD2 (5 bases each). In germline, CDR1 is MGHRA, CDR2 YSYEKL. Trimming took 1 base from V and 5 from J, leaving 20 bases between them. CDR3 length: 17 amino acids. The CDR3 region is CASSQGAAVGVGETQYF. CDR3 coding DNA: TGCGCCAGCAGCCAAGGGGCAGCGGTAGGGGTAGGGGAGACCCAGTACTTC.

This clonotype was observed many times. The gene calls are TRBV3-1 and TRBJ2-2; D is uncertain. This CDR3 spans 12 amino acids. V was trimmed by 2 bases and J by 6 bases, leaving 4 bases between them. CDR1 and CDR2 from the germline V gene are LGHDT and YNNKEL (reference sequence). CDR3 region: CASSQTAGELFF. CDR3 in DNA: TGTGCCAGCAGCCAAACAGCCGGGGAGCTGTTTTTT.

This clonotype was seen repeatedly, ten times or more. The chain uses TRBV5-1 and TRBJ1-1; D is unresolved. Germline assignment: CDR1 SGHRS and CDR2 YFSETQ. The CDR3 spans 15 residues. V was trimmed by 4 bases and J by 0 bases, leaving 13 bases between them. CDR3 region: CASSPNLEVNTEAFF. The CDR3, as DNA: TGCGCCAGCAGCCCCAACCTAGAAGTGAACACTGAAGCTTTCTTT.

This chain connects TRBV9 to TRBJ2-7; D not certain. This CDR3 region has 14 residues. The V end lost 0 bases, the J end lost 2 bases, and 9 bases lay between the germline ends. The germline CDR1 and CDR2 sequences are SGDLS and YYNGEE. CDR3 bases: TGTGCCAGCAGCGTAGTGGACCAACCCTACGAGCAGTACTTC. It translates to CASSVVDQPYEQYF.

This clonotype was recorded at least ten times. This chain joins TRBV28 and TRBJ2-4, with D unresolved. This CDR3 spans 12 amino acids. Deletions cut 7 bases from V and 9 bases from J, with 13 bases between. Germline loops: CDR1 MDHEN, CDR2 SYDVKM. CDR3 sequence: CASNSPSRIQYF. CDR3 in DNA: TGTGCCAGCAACTCCCCAAGCCGCATTCAGTACTTC. The whole variable domain, filled in from reference TRBV28 and TRBJ2-4, reads DVKVTQSSRYLVKRTGEKVFLECVQDMDHENMFWYRQDPGLGLRLIYFSYDVKMKEKGDIPEGYSVSREKKERFSLILESASTNQTSMYLCASNSPSRIQYFGAGTRLSVL.

This clonotype has ten or more counts. This chain uses TRBV2 with TRBJ2-1; 10 positions agree with TRBD2. Trimming cost V 6 bases and J 6 bases; bases outside gene matches: 8. The CDR3 totals 15 residues. CDR1 and CDR2 from the germline V gene are SNHLY and FYNNEI. The CDR3 region is CASSDTSGALNEQFF. The CDR3 region has the DNA TGTGCCAGCAGCGATACTAGCGGGGCCCTCAATGAGCAGTTCTTC.

As concerns this clonotype: Since no conserved phenylalanine or tryptophan closes the CDR3, a read error is the likely cause. The chain carries TRBV25-1 and TRBJ1-1; D call uncertain. Germline CDR1 is MGHDK and CDR2 is SYGVNS. Trimming stripped 0 bases from V and 8 bases from J, with 10 bases between. The CDR3 extends over 13 amino acids. The CDR3 bases are TGTGCCAGCAGTGAATATAGTTTGACGGAAGCTTTCCTT. Translated, it gives CASSEYSLTEAFL.

Only a few counts were recorded for this clonotype. This rearrangement joins TRBV19 to TRBJ1-1, with D tentatively TRBD1 (6 bases). This CDR3 comprises 13 residues. Germline V gene lookup returns CDR1 LNHDA and CDR2 SQIVND (reference sequence). V was clipped by 4 bases and J by 3 bases, with 9 bases between them. CDR3 protein: CASSKQGDTEAFF. CDR3 bases: TGTGCCAGTAGTAAACAGGGAGACACTGAAGCTTTCTTT.

At least ten counts were recorded for this clonotype. This rearrangement joins TRBV10-2 to TRBJ2-7, with D unclear. With 2 bases removed from V and 6 bases from J, the gap between germline ends came to 2 bases. The CDR3 runs 10 residues. Germline CDR1 WSHSY, CDR2 SAAADI. The CDR3 spells CASSEGEQYF. CDR3 sequence (DNA): TGCGCCAGCAGTGAGGGCGAGCAGTACTTC.

The chain couples TRBV5-1 to TRBJ2-7; D is ambiguous. Per germline, CDR1 SGHRS and CDR2 YFSETQ. This CDR3 contains 13 residues. V lost 4 bases and J lost 0, with 8 bases in between. CDR3 protein: CASSTHNSYEQYF. DNA for the CDR3: TGCGCCAGCAGCACGCATAACTCCTACGAGCAGTACTTC.

The rearrangement joins TRBV10-1 to TRBJ2-2, with 8 positions matching TRBD1. CDR3 length: 17 amino acids. Germline CDR1 WNHNN, CDR2 SYGVQD (reference sequence). With 0 bases clipped from V and 4 bases from J, the junction kept 7 bases outside the gene matches. CDR3 region: CASSESDWQGATGELFF. The CDR3 nucleotides are TGCGCCAGCAGTGAGTCGGATTGGCAGGGGGCCACCGGGGAGCTGTTTTTT.